The T cell receptor beta chain described here comes from a study of breast tumors, draining lymph nodes, adjacent tissues. Study-wide findings and caveats: Tumor TCR diversity was below lymph nodes but above nontumor tissue. That most tumor T cells come from lymph nodes remained unproven. Luminal-like breast cancer showed significantly higher tumor–nontumor repertoire similarity than basal-like.

A word on this clonotype: Antigen: not known. One base away lies a much larger clone, so this may be a sequencing read error.

The CDR3 consists of 15 residues. The V gene's germline CDR1 is SEHNR and CDR2 FQNEAQ (reference sequence). Breast cancer patients provided tissue from their axillary draining lymph nodes. One entry per CDR3 protein, called by TCRdb with MiXCR from the multiplex PCR reads. The data contain 140,000 or so distinct CDR3 sequences, about 33% of them singletons. The sequence derives from a female donor with breast cancer. Some clones in this sample may be carry-over from other donors' samples. V is TRBV7-9 and J is TRBJ2-1, with TRBD2 as a possible D gene (6 bases). Sequencing was carried out using axillary lymph node tissue. The CDR3 is CASSLAGTRGIEQLF. In DNA, the CDR3 is TGTGCCAGCAGCTTAGCTGGGACGCGGGGAATTGAGCAGCTCTTC.